The rows below give T cell receptor beta chains drawn from one sample of a study of shared clonotypes between healthy human individuals. Sequencing used immunoSEQ multiplex PCR; TCRdb keeps in-frame clones, though not all of them. The sample comprises roughly 2.1 million clones, 85% to 95% of which are singletons, and more than 1.5% rests with the top ten. Material for sequencing was naive CD8+ T cells from PBMCs. All receptors derive from a man between 18 and 29 years old in good health. Some clones in this sample may be carry-over from other donors' samples. CDR3s include the opening cysteine and the closing phenylalanine or tryptophan. D genes are given only for firm matches. Expanded clones are given a class, and other clones once, few, many or no size at all.

TRBV7-7	-	TRBJ2-2	TRBD1	20	CASSLNSWDRGPSNPGELFF	TGTGCCAGCAGCTTAAATTCGTGGGACAGGGGCCCCTCTAACCCCGGGGAGCTGTTTTTT
TRBV2	once	TRBJ2-1	-	10	CASSFLEQFF	TGTGCCAGCAGTTTCCTAGAGCAGTTCTTC
TRBV6-1	-	TRBJ2-3	TRBD2	17	CASSESGLAGGSDTQYF	TGTGCCAGCAGTGAGTCCGGACTAGCGGGAGGATCAGATACGCAGTATTTT
TRBV27	-	TRBJ2-3	TRBD2	15	CASSMRLAGADTQYF	TGTGCCAGCAGTATGAGACTAGCGGGAGCAGATACGCAGTATTTT
TRBV9	-	TRBJ2-7	-	13	CASSATTGNEQYF	TGTGCCAGCAGCGCTACTACAGGGAACGAGCAGTACTTC
TRBV27	-	TRBJ2-3	TRBD1	14	CASTGQAETDTQYF	TGTGCCAGCACAGGACAGGCCGAAACAGATACGCAGTATTTT
TRBV6-6	-	TRBJ2-7	TRBD2	15	CASSYPRGGTYEQYF	TGTGCCAGCAGTTACCCGCGGGGGGGGACCTACGAGCAGTACTTC
TRBV28	-	TRBJ2-5	-	15	CASSAVLRNQETQYF	TGTGCCAGCAGCGCAGTGCTCAGGAACCAAGAGACCCAGTACTTC
TRBV7-9	few	TRBJ1-1	-	15	CASSWIVGENTEAFF	TGTGCCAGCAGCTGGATCGTGGGGGAGAACACTGAAGCTTTCTTT
TRBV7-9	-	TRBJ2-5	TRBD1	14	CASSLIGTEETQYF	TGTGCCAGCAGCTTAATCGGGACAGAAGAGACCCAGTACTTC
TRBV28	-	TRBJ2-4	-	14	CASSDRQKENIQYF	TGTGCCAGCAGCGACCGACAGAAGGAAAACATTCAGTACTTC
TRBV28	-	TRBJ1-5	-	15	CASRDMTWRNQPQHF	TGTGCCAGCAGGGATATGACTTGGCGCAATCAGCCCCAGCATTTT
TRBV7-6	-	TRBJ2-7	-	11	CASSLSHEQYF	TGTGCCAGCAGCTTAAGCCACGAGCAGTACTTC
TRBV4-3	-	TRBJ2-1	TRBD2	17	CASSQGPGLAVDNEQFF	TGCGCCAGCAGCCAGGGGCCGGGACTAGCGGTTGACAATGAGCAGTTCTTC
TRBV28	-	TRBJ2-5	-	15	CASSPQRTHQETQYF	TGTGCCAGCAGTCCTCAGCGGACCCACCAAGAGACCCAGTACTTC
TRBV9	-	TRBJ1-2	-	13	CASSVATRGWYTF	TGTGCCAGCAGCGTAGCTACGAGGGGCTGGTACACCTTC
TRBV15	-	TRBJ2-3	TRBD1	17	CATSRDRTGGSTDTQYF	TGTGCCACCAGCAGAGATCGTACAGGGGGCAGCACAGATACGCAGTATTTT
TRBV29-1	once	TRBJ2-1	-	14	CSVEGLGSYNEQFF	TGCAGCGTTGAGGGACTGGGCTCCTACAATGAGCAGTTCTTC
TRBV15	-	TRBJ2-3	-	16	CATSRVASGGADTQYF	TGTGCCACCAGCAGAGTTGCTTCAGGGGGGGCCGATACGCAGTATTTT
TRBV9	-	TRBJ2-1	TRBD2	15	CASTERESSYNEQFF	TGTGCCAGCACCGAGCGGGAGAGCTCCTACAATGAGCAGTTCTTC
TRBV27	-	TRBJ2-7	-	15	CASSFSPSPGNEQYF	TGTGCCAGCAGTTTTTCCCCCAGTCCAGGGAACGAGCAGTACTTC
TRBV4-1	once	TRBJ2-3	-	15	CASSLLDGLMDTQYF	TGCGCCAGCAGCCTGCTCGACGGGCTCATGGATACGCAGTATTTT
TRBV5-1	-	TRBJ2-6	-	15	CASSPKNSGANVLTF	TGCGCCAGCAGCCCGAAAAACTCTGGGGCCAACGTCCTGACTTTC
TRBV6-5	-	TRBJ1-1	-	13	CASSYNRNTEAFF	TGTGCCAGCAGTTATAACAGGAACACTGAAGCTTTCTTT
TRBV5-1	-	TRBJ2-7	-	13	CASSLVRGDEQYF	TGCGCCAGCAGCTTGGTCAGGGGAGATGAGCAGTACTTC
TRBV28	once	TRBJ2-1	TRBD2	16	CASSLGREGLDNEQFF	TGTGCCAGCAGTTTAGGGCGGGAGGGCCTGGACAATGAGCAGTTCTTC